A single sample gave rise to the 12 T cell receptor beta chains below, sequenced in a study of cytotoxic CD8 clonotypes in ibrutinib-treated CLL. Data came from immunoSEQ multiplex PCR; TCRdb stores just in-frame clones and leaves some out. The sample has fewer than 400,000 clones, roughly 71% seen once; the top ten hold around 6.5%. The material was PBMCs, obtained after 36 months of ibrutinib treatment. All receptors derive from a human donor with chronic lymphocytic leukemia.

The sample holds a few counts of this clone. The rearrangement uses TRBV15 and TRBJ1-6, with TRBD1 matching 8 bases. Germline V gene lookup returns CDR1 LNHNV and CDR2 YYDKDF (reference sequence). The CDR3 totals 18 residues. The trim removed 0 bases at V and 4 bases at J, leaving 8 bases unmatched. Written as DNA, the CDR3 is TGTGCCACCAGCAGAGATCCCCCCGGACAGGGTTATAATTCACCCCTCCACTTT. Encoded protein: CATSRDPPGQGYNSPLHF.

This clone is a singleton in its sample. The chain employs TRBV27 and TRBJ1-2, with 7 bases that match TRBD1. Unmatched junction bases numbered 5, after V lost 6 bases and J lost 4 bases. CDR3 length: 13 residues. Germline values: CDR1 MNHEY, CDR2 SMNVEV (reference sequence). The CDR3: CASRRGTAYGYTF. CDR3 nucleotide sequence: TGTGCCAGCAGGCGTGGGACAGCCTATGGCTACACCTTC.

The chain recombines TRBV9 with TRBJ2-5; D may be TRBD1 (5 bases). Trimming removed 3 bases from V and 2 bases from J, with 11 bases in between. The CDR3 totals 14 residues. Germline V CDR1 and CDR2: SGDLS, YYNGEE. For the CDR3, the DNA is TGTGCCAGCAGCGCAAATACAGGTCAAGAGACCCAGTACTTC. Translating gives CASSANTGQETQYF.

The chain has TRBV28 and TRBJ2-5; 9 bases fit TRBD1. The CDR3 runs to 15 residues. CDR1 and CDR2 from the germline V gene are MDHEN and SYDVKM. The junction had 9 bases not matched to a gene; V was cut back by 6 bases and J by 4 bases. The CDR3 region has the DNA TGTGCCAGCAGCGAACAGGGGGCTGAGGGAGAGACCCAGTACTTC. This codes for CASSEQGAEGETQYF.

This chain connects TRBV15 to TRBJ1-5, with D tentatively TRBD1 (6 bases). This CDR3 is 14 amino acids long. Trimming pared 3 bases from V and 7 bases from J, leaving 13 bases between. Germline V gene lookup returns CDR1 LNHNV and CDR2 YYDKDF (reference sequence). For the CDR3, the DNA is TGTGCCACCAGCAGCGAGCGGGGGCGACAGCCCCAGCATTTT. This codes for CATSSERGRQPQHF.

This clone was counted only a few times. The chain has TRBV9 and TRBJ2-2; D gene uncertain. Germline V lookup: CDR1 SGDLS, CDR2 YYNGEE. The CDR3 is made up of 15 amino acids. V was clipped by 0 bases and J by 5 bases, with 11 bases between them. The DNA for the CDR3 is TGTGCCAGCAGCGTAGGCTCGTGGGGAACCGGGGAGCTGTTTTTT. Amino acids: CASSVGSWGTGELFF.

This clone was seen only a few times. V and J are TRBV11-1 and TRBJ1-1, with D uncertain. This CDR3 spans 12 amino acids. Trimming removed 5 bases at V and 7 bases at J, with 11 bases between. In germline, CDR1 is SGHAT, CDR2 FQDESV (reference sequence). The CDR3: CASSPGRYEAFF. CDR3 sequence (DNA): TGTGCCAGCAGCCCCGGTAGATATGAAGCTTTCTTT. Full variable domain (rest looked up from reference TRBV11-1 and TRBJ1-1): EAEVAQSPRYKITEKSQAVAFWCDPISGHATLYWYRQILGQGPELLVQFQDESVVDDSQLPKDRFSAERLKGVDSTLKIQPAELGDSAMYLCASSPGRYEAFFGQGTRLTVV.

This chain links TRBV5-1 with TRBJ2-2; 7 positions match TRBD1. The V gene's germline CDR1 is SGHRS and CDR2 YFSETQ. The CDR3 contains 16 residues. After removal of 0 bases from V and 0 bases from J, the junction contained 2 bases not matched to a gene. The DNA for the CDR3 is TGCGCCAGCAGCTTGGAGACAGGGCCGAACACCGGGGAGCTGTTTTTT. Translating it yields CASSLETGPNTGELFF.

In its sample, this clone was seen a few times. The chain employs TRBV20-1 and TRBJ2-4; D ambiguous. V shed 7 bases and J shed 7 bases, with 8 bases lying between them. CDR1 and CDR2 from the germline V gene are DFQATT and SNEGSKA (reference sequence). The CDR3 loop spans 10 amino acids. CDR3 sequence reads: CSGGSNIQYF. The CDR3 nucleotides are TGCAGTGGGGGTTCGAACATTCAGTACTTC.

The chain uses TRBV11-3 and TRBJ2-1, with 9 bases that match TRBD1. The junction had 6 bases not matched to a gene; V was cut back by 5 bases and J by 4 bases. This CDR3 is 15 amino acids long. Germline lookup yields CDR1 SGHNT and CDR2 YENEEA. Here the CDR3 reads CASSAGQGSYNEQFF. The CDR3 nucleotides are TGTGCCAGCAGCGCCGGACAGGGGTCATACAATGAGCAGTTCTTC. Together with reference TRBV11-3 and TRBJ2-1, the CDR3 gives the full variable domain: EAGVVQSPRYKIIEKKQPVAFWCNPISGHNTLYWYLQNLGQGPELLIRYENEEAVDDSQLPKDRFSAERLKGVDSTLKIQPAELGDSAVYLCASSAGQGSYNEQFFGPGTRLTVL.

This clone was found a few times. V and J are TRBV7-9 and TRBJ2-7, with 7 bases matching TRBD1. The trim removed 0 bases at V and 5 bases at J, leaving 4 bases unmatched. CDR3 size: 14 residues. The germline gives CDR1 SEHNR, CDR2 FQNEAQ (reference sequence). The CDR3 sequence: CASSLAAGGHEQYF. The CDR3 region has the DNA TGTGCCAGCAGCTTAGCAGCAGGGGGACACGAGCAGTACTTC.

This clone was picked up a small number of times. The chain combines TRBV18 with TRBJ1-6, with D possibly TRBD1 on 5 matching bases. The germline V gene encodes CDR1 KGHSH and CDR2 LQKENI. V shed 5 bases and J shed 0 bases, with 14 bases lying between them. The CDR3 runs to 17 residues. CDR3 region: CASSSYRQISYNSPLHF. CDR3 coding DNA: TGTGCCAGCTCATCATACCGACAGATCTCCTATAATTCACCCCTCCACTTT.